The 15 T cell receptor beta chains below all came from one sample that was sequenced in a study of shared clonotypes between healthy human individuals. Terminally differentiated effector memory CD45RA+ cells were left out of the naive CD8 fraction, which was CD45RO-negative and positively selected for CCR7. Sequencing was performed with immunoSEQ multiplex PCR; in TCRdb, only in-frame clones are kept and a portion is missing. Of roughly 1,800,000 clones detected, roughly 94% appear once; the ten largest clones hold more than 0.95%. The sample taken for sequencing was naive CD8+ T cells sorted from blood. The receptors here all came from a man between 18 and 29 years old in good health.

Regarding this clone: This specimen includes other DNA sequences encoding the same CDR3. The chain has TRBV13 and TRBJ2-3; no clear D gene. Germline CDR1 reads PRHDT; CDR2 reads FYEKMQ (reference sequence). V lost 0 bases, J lost 6 bases, and 4 bases lay in between. CDR3 size: 12 residues. In nucleotides, the CDR3 is TGTGCCAGCAGCTTAGGAGTGGATACGCAGTATTTT. Translation gives CASSLGVDTQYF.

As to this clone: The same CDR3 arises from other DNA sequences in this sample as well. Written as DNA, the CDR3 is TGTGCCAGCAGCTTGGGCGCAGGGGGGGCAGATACGCAGTATTTT. It codes for CASSLGAGGADTQYF. The gene calls are TRBV7-9 and TRBJ2-3; D could derive from TRBD1 or TRBD2 (7 bases each). V gave up 3 bases and J gave up 4 bases, with 14 bases separating them. Germline CDR1 is SEHNR and CDR2 is FQNEAQ (reference sequence). CDR3 size: 15 residues. Full variable domain (outside the CDR3, taken from reference TRBV7-9 and TRBJ2-3): DTGVSQNPRHKITKRGQNVTFRCDPISEHNRLYWYRQTLGQGPEFLTYFQNEAQLEKSRLLSDRFSAERPKGSFSTLEIQRTEQGDSAMYLCASSLGAGGADTQYFGPGTRLTVL.

The CDR3 loop is CASSLSWGEALGNEQYF. The CDR3 DNA follows: TGTGCCAGCAGTTTATCTTGGGGAGAAGCCCTTGGAAACGAGCAGTACTTC. The rearrangement joins TRBV27 to TRBJ2-7; D is perhaps TRBD2 (5 bases). In germline, CDR1 is MNHEY, CDR2 SMNVEV (reference sequence). Trimming stripped 0 bases from V and 5 bases from J, with 20 bases between. CDR3 length equals 17 residues.

This chain joins TRBV4-1 and TRBJ1-1, with D possibly being TRBD1 (5 bases). V was cut by 2 bases and J by 1 base, with 11 bases left in between. CDR1 MGHRA and CDR2 YSYEKL come from the germline V gene. CDR3 length equals 15 residues. The CDR3 spells CASSQPPGSNTEAFF. CDR3 bases: TGCGCCAGCAGCCAACCTCCAGGGTCGAACACTGAAGCTTTCTTT.

Notes on this clone: Other DNA sequences in this sample translate to the same CDR3. The rearrangement uses TRBV5-6 and TRBJ2-1; D gene unclear. The ends were cut back, 0 bases at V and 6 bases at J, with 7 bases in the middle. The CDR3 covers 13 residues. The germline V gene has CDR1 SGHDT and CDR2 YYEEEE. CDR3 amino acids: CASSLGLGNEQFF. The CDR3, as DNA: TGTGCCAGCAGCTTGGGTCTGGGCAATGAGCAGTTCTTC.

The rearrangement joins TRBV6-5 to TRBJ2-1; D may correspond to TRBD1 or TRBD2 (5 bases each). Germline values: CDR1 MNHEY, CDR2 SVGAGI. V lost 6 bases and J 8 bases, leaving 17 bases between the germline ends. The CDR3 has 14 residues. CDR3 sequence: CASSLGPQIDEQFF. CDR3 nucleotide sequence: TGTGCCAGCAGCCTGGGACCCCAGATAGATGAGCAGTTCTTC.

The J gene is TRBJ2-7, the V gene TRBV6-1; TRBD2 is a possible D gene (6 bases). The germline V gene encodes CDR1 MNHNS and CDR2 SASEGT. CDR3 length: 13 amino acids. Trimming removed 10 bases at V and 3 bases at J, with 16 bases between. CDR3 DNA: TGTGCCACCCTGGAGGGGAATAGCTACGAGCAGTACTTC. It specifies CATLEGNSYEQYF.

The chain carries TRBV5-1 and TRBJ2-6; D is uncertain. The CDR3 extends over 15 amino acids. V lost 0 bases and J 4 bases, leaving 8 bases between the germline ends. Germline-derived CDR1 and CDR2 are SGHRS and YFSETQ. Here the CDR3 DNA reads TGCGCCAGCAGCTTGGAGCTCGTAGGGGCCAACGTCCTGACTTTC. The encoded protein is CASSLELVGANVLTF.

The J gene is TRBJ1-2, the V gene TRBV4-1, with TRBD1 identical over 12 bases. The CDR3 length is 15 residues. V lost 4 bases, J lost 7 bases, and 7 bases stayed unmatched. CDR1 is MGHRA and CDR2 is YSYEKL in the germline V gene. The CDR3 DNA follows: TGCGCCAGCAGCCCTGGGACAGGGGGCTTCTTTGGCTACACCTTC. Its translation: CASSPGTGGFFGYTF.

The sample holds one count of this clone. The rearrangement joins TRBV5-1 to TRBJ2-3; 7 nucleotides align to TRBD2. CDR1 and CDR2 (germline): SGHRS, YFSETQ. The CDR3 is 17 amino acids. Trimming at V came to 0 bases and at J to 1 base, leaving 8 bases not matched to a gene. The chain's CDR3 is CASSLGASGSRTDTQYF. CDR3 nucleotides: TGCGCCAGCAGCTTGGGGGCTAGCGGTTCTCGCACAGATACGCAGTATTTT. The full variable domain, with the rest looked up from reference TRBV5-1 and TRBJ2-3, is KAGVTQTPRYLIKTRGQQVTLSCSPISGHRSVSWYQQTPGQGLQFLFEYFSETQRNKGNFPGRFSGRQFSNSRSEMNVSTLELGDSALYLCASSLGASGSRTDTQYFGPGTRLTVL.

This clone was seen only once. The CDR3 DNA is TGTGCCAGCAGCTTAGAATGGGCGGGAGGGCCTCCTGATGAGCAGTTCTTC. Its translation is CASSLEWAGGPPDEQFF. This sequence joins TRBV7-8 and TRBJ2-1; 9 nucleotides align to TRBD2. Germline CDR1 and CDR2: SGHVS and FQNEAQ. V trimming: 1 base; J trimming: 8 bases; junction bases outside the gene matches: 12. The CDR3 runs 17 residues.

This clone appeared a single time. The V and J genes are TRBV7-6 and TRBJ1-1; D is possibly TRBD1 (5 bases). CDR1 is SGHVS, CDR2 FNYEAQ, per germline. CDR3 length equals 14 residues. V shed 5 bases and J shed 0 bases, with 10 bases lying between them. This chain's CDR3 is CASSQGTVNTEAFF. DNA of the CDR3: TGTGCCAGCAGCCAAGGGACGGTGAACACTGAAGCTTTCTTT.

This chain connects TRBV6-5 to TRBJ2-2, with a weak D call TRBD2 (6 bases). Germline V CDR1 and CDR2: MNHEY, SVGAGI. The CDR3 consists of 13 residues. V was cut by 6 bases and J by 7 bases, with 12 bases left in between. CDR3 coding DNA: TGTGCCAGCAGGGACTATCCTGGCGGGGAGCTGTTTTTT. It is translated as CASRDYPGGELFF.

This chain connects TRBV11-2 to TRBJ2-3; TRBD1 agrees at 9 bases. With V trimmed by 5 bases and J by 2 bases, 5 bases remained unmatched. The CDR3 is made up of 15 amino acids. Per the germline V gene, CDR1 is SGHAT and CDR2 is FQNNGV. CDR3 nucleotides: TGTGCCAGCAGCGGCCGGGACAGGGCCACAGATACGCAGTATTTT. Protein: CASSGRDRATDTQYF.

The chain has TRBV5-6 and TRBJ2-7; D not resolved. Germline CDR1 reads SGHDT; CDR2 reads YYEEEE. V lost 4 bases to trimming and J lost 3 bases, with 11 bases between them. There are 13 residues in the CDR3. CDR3 DNA sequence: TGTGCCAGCAGCGCCGGGCCTGGCTACGAGCAGTACTTC. Protein: CASSAGPGYEQYF.